This TCR beta chain came from a study of blood T cell repertoires in COVID-19. Across the study: Sources were T cells, B-cell-depleted T cells, or PBMCs; the material itself was cDNA or gDNA.

Patients of the Seattle cohort, enrolled during active infection, were followed longitudinally. The table came from immunoSEQ multiplex PCR; TCRdb's copy has only in-frame clones and leaves some out. The sample gives around 210,000 clones, 75% to 85% of which show up once; 4.5% to 5.5% is in the top ten. The sequence was collected from a man in his fifties or sixties with COVID-19, enrolled during active disease. The sequenced material came from peripheral blood.

The CDR3 loop reads CASSLDPASGFYNEQFF. CDR3 nucleotide sequence: TGTGCCAGCAGCCTCGATCCGGCTAGCGGGTTCTACAATGAGCAGTTCTTC. This sequence joins TRBV4-2 and TRBJ2-1; 8 bases match TRBD2. The CDR3 extends over 17 amino acids. Losses at the gene ends were 4 bases for V and 3 bases for J; bases not matched to a gene: 11. Germline V gene sequence: CDR1 LGHNA, CDR2 YNFKEQ.